This section outlines one T cell receptor (beta chain) sequence together with its context. What antigen it recognizes has not been identified. Per-base qualities were not stored, and no clone one base away is much larger. The entire amount of isolated RNA was reverse transcribed using the High Capacity cDNA Reverse Transcription Kit, so the sequenced TCRB transcripts were expressed ones. Deep immunoSEQ sequencing was applied to naive, central memory and regulatory T cell samples, giving an average of about 3.7 million total reads per sample. After sorted cells were lysed in RLT buffer, RNA was extracted with DNase-treated RNeasy Micro or Mini kits, with the choice depending on cell number. Each cell subset was processed on its own to prevent cross-contamination, while patient and healthy donor samples were processed together. Using the immunoSEQ multiplex PCR, TCRB sequences were amplified from cDNA into 87-bp fragments spanning the CDR3 region. Sequencing of the amplicons was done on the Illumina HiSeq platform. From the authors' description of their analysis: PCR bias was corrected computationally using synthetic template baselines, and reads within Hamming distance 2 were collapsed, with unmergeable singletons discarded. Reads were aligned against IMGT to assign V, D and J genes, CDR3 length and insertions or deletions at six rearrangement sites. Within each subset, clonotype counts were normalized to sorted cell number, after which true diversity and Gini coefficients were computed with the tcR R package. Repertoire sharing was quantified using the overlap coefficient calculated on TCRB nucleotide sequences. As a proxy for the pre-selection repertoire, out-of-frame TCRB sequences from naive cells were analyzed. Entries here come from immuneACCESS through TCRdb and include only in-frame sequences with V and J called. Some clones fail to appear in such tables; in the studies checked, an unresolved V gene covers under half of the shortfall, and the cause of the remainder is unknown. V, J and clone size were drawn from that table, and D and trimming were deduced from the DNA. This sample has a few hundred thousand clones in its table, and 9.5% to 11% of those were observed once. Together, the top ten hold more than 0.015% of the sample.

From each donor, a single peripheral blood sample of roughly 0.11 L on average was drawn into heparinised tubes. Using a panel that included CD45RO, CCR7, CD25, CD127, CD95 and CD27, naive, central memory, regulatory and stem cell-like memory CD4+ T cells were sorted on a BD FACSAria II. All sorted populations exceeded 98% purity. PBMCs were separated immediately by Lymphoprep density gradient centrifugation and were stained directly, without being cultured. So that batch effects would be minimized, each experiment stained and sorted samples in pairs, pairing one healthy donor with one patient. The sample belongs to a study of beta chain features in type 1 diabetes (dated by TCRdb to the late 2010s). In the study overall: No differences in mean age, gender distribution, total cell number or subset yield were found between patients and healthy donors. The study compared the TCRB repertoires of sorted circulating CD4+ T cell subsets in recently diagnosed type 1 diabetes patients with those in matched healthy donors. Across all samples, some 100,000,000 sorted cells were examined, and cell number per subset correlated strongly with RNA yield. Regulatory and stem cell-like memory subsets were isolated from only 8 patients and roughly 8 healthy donors, whereas naive and central memory subsets came from all 30 or so donors.

The investigation overall reported the following: A moderate but significant shortening of TCRB CDR3 length was observed in type 1 diabetes patients in all four CD4+ subsets. Because cDNA rather than genomic DNA was sequenced, highly expressing activated cells could have been over-represented, although no difference in activation and CD3 levels was found between groups. At VDJ recombination sites, patients with type 1 diabetes made fewer insertions and deleted more nucleotides, a pattern implying thymic rearrangement abnormalities. Naive, central memory and regulatory TCRB repertoires appeared more similar among patients than among healthy donors. Because small numbers of individuals were included in the HLA sub-analyses, any influence of HLA type on TCRB rearrangement was left unresolved. PCR may preferentially amplify shorter templates, but because patient and control samples were amplified and corrected together, any resulting skew would affect both groups equally.

Relative to germline, V is missing 0 bases and J is missing 5 bases, with 5 bases of the junction outside any gene match. Measured from the cysteine to the phenylalanine, the CDR3 is 15 residues long. Solely the CDR3 DNA is kept, with 45 bases framed from the first base. CDR1 and CDR2, looked up from the germline V gene, are SGDLS and YYNGEE. The TCR comes from a woman in her thirties in good health. Input material: naive CD4+ T cells from blood. Taken with the paper, the label for cell subset or site translates to: true naive CD4+ T cells. The V and J genes are TRBV9 and TRBJ2-4; 7 bases in the middle match TRBD1. The CDR3 here reads CASSVGQGRQNIQYF. The DNA sequence follows: TGTGCCAGCAGCGTAGGACAGGGACGCCAAAACATTCAGTACTTC.